This entry is about one T cell receptor beta chain. Its cognate antigen is unknown. This specimen belongs to a study of T cells after yellow fever vaccination. Study-level background: With SMART-Seq v4 Ultra Low Input, the fractions containing low cell numbers were prepared.

For TCR, cDNA came from 5'RACE template switching, which added a universal primer site and UMIs. TCRdb redid the calling of the 5' RACE reads with MiXCR, one entry per CDR3 protein. The repertoire holds approximately 550,000 distinct CDR3 sequences, with around 21% as singletons. Study-wide results and caveats: The secondary response peaked faster, at day 5 versus 15, but was weaker. Any FACS-sorted repertoire could hold abundant clonotypes that contaminate it from the bulk population.

This sample comprised PBMCs, obtained 15 days after the yellow fever booster vaccination. The TCR sequence derives from a man aged 25-45 years who received the YFV17D yellow fever vaccine.

CDR3 protein: CSASSTGFYEQYF. Here the CDR3 DNA reads TGCAGTGCTAGCTCCACAGGGTTTTACGAGCAGTACTTC. The rearrangement joins TRBV20-1 to TRBJ2-7; tentatively, D is TRBD1 (6 bases). The V end was cut by 3 bases, the J end by 4 bases, with 13 bases between. Germline V gives CDR1 DFQATT, CDR2 SNEGSKA (reference sequence). The CDR3 is made up of 13 amino acids.